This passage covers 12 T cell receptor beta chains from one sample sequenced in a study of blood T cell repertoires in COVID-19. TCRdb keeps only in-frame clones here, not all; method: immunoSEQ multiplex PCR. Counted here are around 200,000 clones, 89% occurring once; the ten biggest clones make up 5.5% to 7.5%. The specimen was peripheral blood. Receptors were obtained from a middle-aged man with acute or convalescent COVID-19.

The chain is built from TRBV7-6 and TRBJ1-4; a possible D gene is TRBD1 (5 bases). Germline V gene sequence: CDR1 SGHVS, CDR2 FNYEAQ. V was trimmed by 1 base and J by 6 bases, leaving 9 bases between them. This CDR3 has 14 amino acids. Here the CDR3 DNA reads TGTGCCAGCAGCTTAGACAGGAATTATGAAAAACTGTTTTTT. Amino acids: CASSLDRNYEKLFF.

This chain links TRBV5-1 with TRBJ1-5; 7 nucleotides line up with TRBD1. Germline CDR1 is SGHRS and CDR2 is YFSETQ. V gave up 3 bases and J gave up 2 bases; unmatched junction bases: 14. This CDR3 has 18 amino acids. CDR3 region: CASSYPGQRVPGNQPQHF. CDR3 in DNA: TGCGCCAGCAGCTACCCGGGACAGAGGGTCCCGGGCAATCAGCCCCAGCATTTT.

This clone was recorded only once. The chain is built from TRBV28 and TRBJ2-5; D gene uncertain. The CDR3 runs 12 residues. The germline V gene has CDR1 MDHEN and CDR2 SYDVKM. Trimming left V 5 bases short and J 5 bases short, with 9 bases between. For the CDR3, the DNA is TGTGCCAGCAGTCGTCTACCGGAGACCCAGTACTTC. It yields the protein CASSRLPETQYF.

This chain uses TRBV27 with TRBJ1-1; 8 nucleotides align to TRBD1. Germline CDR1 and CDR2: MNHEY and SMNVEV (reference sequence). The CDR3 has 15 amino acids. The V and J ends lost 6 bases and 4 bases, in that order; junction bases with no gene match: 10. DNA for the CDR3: TGTGCCAGCAGCAAAGGACAGGGTGGGAGCACTGAAGCTTTCTTT. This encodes CASSKGQGGSTEAFF.

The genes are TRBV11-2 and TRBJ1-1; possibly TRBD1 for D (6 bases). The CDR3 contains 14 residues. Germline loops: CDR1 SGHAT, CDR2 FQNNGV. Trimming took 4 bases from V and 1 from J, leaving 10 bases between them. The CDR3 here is CASSSGGQNTEAFF. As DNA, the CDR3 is TGTGCCAGCAGCTCTGGGGGCCAGAACACTGAAGCTTTCTTT. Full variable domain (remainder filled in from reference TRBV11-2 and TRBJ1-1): EAGVAQSPRYKIIEKRQSVAFWCNPISGHATLYWYQQILGQGPKLLIQFQNNGVVDDSQLPKDRFSAERLKGVDSTLKIQPAKLEDSAVYLCASSSGGQNTEAFFGQGTRLTVV.

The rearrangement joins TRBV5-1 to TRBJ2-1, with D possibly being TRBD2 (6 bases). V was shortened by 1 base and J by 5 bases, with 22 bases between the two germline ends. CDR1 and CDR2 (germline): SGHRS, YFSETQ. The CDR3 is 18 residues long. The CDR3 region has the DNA TGCGCCAGCAGCTTGCCCGAACAAGGGGACTTTTATCACAATGAGCAGTTCTTC. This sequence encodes CASSLPEQGDFYHNEQFF.

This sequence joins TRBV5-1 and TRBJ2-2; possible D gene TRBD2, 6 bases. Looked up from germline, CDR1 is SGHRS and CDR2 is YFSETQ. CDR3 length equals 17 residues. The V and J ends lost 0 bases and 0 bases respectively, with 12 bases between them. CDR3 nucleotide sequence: TGCGCCAGCAGCTTGGTCTGGGGAGGTACGAACACCGGGGAGCTGTTTTTT. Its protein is CASSLVWGGTNTGELFF. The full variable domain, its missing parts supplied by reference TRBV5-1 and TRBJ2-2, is KAGVTQTPRYLIKTRGQQVTLSCSPISGHRSVSWYQQTPGQGLQFLFEYFSETQRNKGNFPGRFSGRQFSNSRSEMNVSTLELGDSALYLCASSLVWGGTNTGELFFGEGSRLTVL.

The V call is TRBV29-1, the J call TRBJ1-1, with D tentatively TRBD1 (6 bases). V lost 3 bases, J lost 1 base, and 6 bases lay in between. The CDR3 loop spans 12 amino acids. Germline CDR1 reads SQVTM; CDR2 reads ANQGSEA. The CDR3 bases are TGCAGCGTTGACAGGGGGAACACTGAAGCTTTCTTT. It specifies CSVDRGNTEAFF.

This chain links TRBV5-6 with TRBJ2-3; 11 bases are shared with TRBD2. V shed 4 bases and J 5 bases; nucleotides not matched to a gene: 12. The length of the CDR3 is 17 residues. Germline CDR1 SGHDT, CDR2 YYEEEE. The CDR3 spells CASSPFSGTSGKDTQYF. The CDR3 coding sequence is TGTGCCAGCAGCCCGTTCTCCGGGACTAGCGGTAAAGATACGCAGTATTTT.

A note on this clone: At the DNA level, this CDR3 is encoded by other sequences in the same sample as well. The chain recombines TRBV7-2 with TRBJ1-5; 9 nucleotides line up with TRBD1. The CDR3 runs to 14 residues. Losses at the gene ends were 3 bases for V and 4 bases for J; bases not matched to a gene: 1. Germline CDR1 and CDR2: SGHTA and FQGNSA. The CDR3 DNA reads TGTGCCAGCAGCTTTGACAGGGGGAATCAGCCCCAGCATTTT. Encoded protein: CASSFDRGNQPQHF. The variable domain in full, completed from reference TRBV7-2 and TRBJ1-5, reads GAGVSQSPSNKVTEKGKDVELRCDPISGHTALYWYRQSLGQGLEFLIYFQGNSAPDKSGLPSDRFSAERTGGSVSTLTIQRTQQEDSAVYLCASSFDRGNQPQHFGDGTRLSIL.

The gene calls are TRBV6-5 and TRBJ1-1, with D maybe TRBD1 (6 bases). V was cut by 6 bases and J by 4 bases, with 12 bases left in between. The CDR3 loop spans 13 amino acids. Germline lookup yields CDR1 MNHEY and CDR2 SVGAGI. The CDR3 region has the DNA TGTGCCAGCAGCGACAGGCCTTTCACTGAAGCTTTCTTT. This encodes CASSDRPFTEAFF.

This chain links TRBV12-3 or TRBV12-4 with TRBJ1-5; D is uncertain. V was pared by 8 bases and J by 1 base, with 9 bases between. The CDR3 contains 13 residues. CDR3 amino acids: CASASESNQPQHF. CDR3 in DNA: TGTGCCAGCGCAAGTGAGAGCAATCAGCCCCAGCATTTT.